Listed below are T cell receptor beta chains from one sample, sequenced in a study of neurological immune-mediated disorders. Each CDR3 protein gets one entry after TCRdb re-called the 5' RACE reads with MiXCR. The data hold 55,000 to 65,000 distinct CDR3 sequences, with about 4% observed a single time. Sequenced: PBMCs. The receptor set was obtained from a woman in her forties or fifties with multiple sclerosis. Both conserved end residues are part of each CDR3. Each record gives: V gene, J gene, D gene, clone size, CDR3 protein, CDR3 DNA. The D gene is left open where the match is weak. Some rows have no size entry. The others give once, few or many, or a class for an expanded clone.

TRBV5-1	TRBJ2-2	TRBD2	many	CASSLALAGGLNTGELFF	TGCGCCAGCAGCTTGGCACTAGCGGGAGGCCTGAACACCGGGGAGCTGTTTTTT
TRBV7-2	TRBJ2-3	TRBD2	many	CASRKGPSGSTDTQYF	TGTGCCAGCAGGAAGGGGCCTAGCGGGAGCACAGATACGCAGTATTTT
TRBV9	TRBJ2-1	.	many	CASSVEATSYNEQFF	TGTGCCAGCAGCGTAGAGGCTACCTCCTACAATGAGCAGTTCTTC
TRBV28	TRBJ2-5	.	many	CASSLSTGETQYF	TGTGCCAGCAGTTTAAGTACAGGAGAGACCCAGTACTTC
TRBV29-1	TRBJ2-7	.	many	CSAGPTTYEQYF	TGCAGCGCGGGACCGACCACCTACGAGCAGTACTTC
TRBV6-1	TRBJ1-5	.	many	CASSEIGTYNQPQHF	TGTGCCAGCAGTGAAATTGGGACGTACAATCAGCCCCAGCATTTT
TRBV28	TRBJ2-4	.	many	CASSTGLIQYF	TGTGCCAGCAGTACTGGCCTCATTCAGTACTTC
TRBV5-1	TRBJ2-7	.	many	CASSLDIVGRRKYEQYF	TGCGCCAGCAGCCTGGATATCGTCGGGAGAAGGAAGTACGAGCAGTACTTC
TRBV12-3/TRBV12-4	TRBJ1-2	TRBD1	many	CASSPQGIGYTF	TGTGCCAGCAGCCCACAGGGGATTGGCTACACCTTC
TRBV20-1	TRBJ2-2	.	many	CSARGGPAGELFF	TGCAGTGCTAGGGGGGGGCCGGCCGGGGAGCTGTTTTTT
TRBV7-2	TRBJ2-1	TRBD2	many	CASSPLAISSYNEQFF	TGTGCCAGCAGCCCACTAGCGATAAGCTCCTACAATGAGCAGTTCTTC
TRBV18	TRBJ1-1	.	few	CASSPGGGRTEAFF	TGTGCCAGCTCACCAGGGGGGGGGAGAACTGAAGCTTTCTTT
TRBV20-1	TRBJ2-1	TRBD2	many	CSASKTGTSFHNEQFF	TGCAGTGCTTCCAAAACCGGGACTAGCTTCCACAATGAGCAGTTCTTC
TRBV20-1	TRBJ2-7	.	many	CSARDYINYEQYF	TGCAGTGCTAGAGACTACATTAACTACGAGCAGTACTTC
TRBV27	TRBJ2-1	.	many	CASSFEYRVNEQFF	TGTGCCAGCAGTTTCGAGTACAGGGTCAATGAGCAGTTCTTC
TRBV20-1	TRBJ1-5	.	many	CSARAGGQPQHF	TGCAGTGCTAGGGCTGGGGGGCAGCCCCAGCATTTT
TRBV5-1	TRBJ1-1	.	many	CASSAGTELAKAFF	TGCGCCAGCAGCGCGGGAACCGAGCTAGCGAAAGCTTTCTTT
TRBV12-3/TRBV12-4	TRBJ2-7	TRBD2	few	CASTVGTSETYEQYF	TGTGCCAGCACTGTAGGGACTAGCGAAACCTACGAGCAGTACTTC
TRBV20-1	TRBJ2-5	.	many	CSASVIARLQETQYF	TGCAGTGCTAGTGTTATAGCGAGACTCCAAGAGACCCAGTACTTC
TRBV24-1	TRBJ2-3	.	many	CATSGTGRTDTQYF	TGTGCCACCAGTGGAACAGGGCGCACAGATACGCAGTATTTT
TRBV12-3/TRBV12-4	TRBJ1-3	.	.	CASSLLSYGNTIYF	TGTGCCAGCAGTTTACTATCCTATGGAAACACCATATATTTT
TRBV15	TRBJ2-5	.	many	CATSFRDSRETQYF	TGTGCCACCAGCTTTCGGGACTCTAGGGAGACCCAGTACTTC
TRBV12-3/TRBV12-4	TRBJ2-5	.	many	CASSPGEGERGSRETQYF	TGTGCCAGCAGTCCCGGGGAGGGGGAGAGGGGCTCTAGGGAGACCCAGTACTTC
TRBV12-1	TRBJ2-7	.	many	CASSPHRDRRYEQYF	TGTGCCAGCAGCCCGCACCGGGACAGGCGGTACGAGCAGTACTTC
TRBV7-2	TRBJ1-5	.	many	CASSLAANRAQPQHF	TGTGCCAGCAGCTTAGCTGCGAACAGGGCCCAGCCCCAGCATTTT
TRBV12-3/TRBV12-4	TRBJ1-1	.	many	CASSLSNRNTEAFF	TGTGCCAGCAGTTTATCGAACAGAAACACTGAAGCTTTCTTT
TRBV4-2	TRBJ2-1	TRBD2	many	CASSQASGRGDNEQFF	TGTGCCAGCAGCCAGGCTAGCGGGAGGGGTGACAATGAGCAGTTCTTC
TRBV20-1	TRBJ2-2	TRBD2	many	CSARTSGRALGGELFF	TGCAGTGCTCGGACTAGCGGGAGGGCCTTGGGCGGGGAGCTGTTTTTT
TRBV20-1	TRBJ2-5	TRBD2	medium-sized	CSARRTSGRGETQYF	TGCAGTGCTAGGCGGACTAGCGGGAGAGGAGAGACCCAGTACTTC
TRBV6-6	TRBJ2-1	.	many	CASSYSGYEQFF	TGTGCCAGCAGTTACTCAGGCTATGAGCAGTTCTTC
TRBV10-3	TRBJ2-5	.	few	CAISTIGLGGETQYF	TGTGCCATCAGCACCATTGGACTGGGGGGAGAGACCCAGTACTTC
TRBV3-1	TRBJ1-5	.	many	CASSQEDGTYSNQPQHF	TGTGCCAGCAGCCAAGAGGACGGGACCTATAGCAATCAGCCCCAGCATTTT
TRBV4-3	TRBJ2-1	.	many	CASRLNGEQFF	TGCGCCAGCAGGCTAAATGGTGAGCAGTTCTTC
TRBV28	TRBJ2-7	TRBD2	many	CASSKGLAYEQYF	TGTGCCAGCAGTAAGGGACTAGCCTACGAGCAGTACTTC
TRBV6-2/TRBV6-3	TRBJ1-2	TRBD1	many	CASSPPGQGALAGYTF	TGTGCCAGCAGCCCGCCGGGACAGGGGGCTTTAGCTGGCTACACCTTC
TRBV12-3/TRBV12-4	TRBJ2-3	TRBD2	many	CASSRTSGRGSDTQYF	TGTGCCAGCAGTCGGACTAGCGGGAGAGGGTCAGATACGCAGTATTTT
TRBV5-1	TRBJ2-2	TRBD2	many	CASSPEAGTNTGELFF	TGCGCCAGCAGCCCCGAAGCGGGGACGAACACCGGGGAGCTGTTTTTT
TRBV5-1	TRBJ1-1	.	many	CASSVGQPQGNTEAFF	TGCGCCAGCAGCGTTGGTCAACCACAGGGGAACACTGAAGCTTTCTTT
TRBV11-3	TRBJ2-3	.	many	CASSLSRARDTQYF	TGTGCCAGCAGCTTAAGCAGGGCTAGGGATACGCAGTATTTT
TRBV15	TRBJ1-5	.	many	CATGRGDQPQHF	TGTGCCACCGGCCGGGGGGATCAGCCCCAGCATTTT
TRBV7-2	TRBJ2-5	.	many	CASSLKEIRSETQYF	TGTGCCAGCAGCTTAAAGGAGATTAGGTCGGAGACCCAGTACTTC
TRBV10-3	TRBJ2-4	TRBD1	many	CAISGTGEGNIQYF	TGTGCCATCAGTGGGACAGGGGAAGGAAACATTCAGTACTTC
TRBV20-1	TRBJ2-7	.	many	CSARAGTTSSYEQYF	TGCAGTGCTAGAGCCGGGACAACGAGCTCCTACGAGCAGTACTTC
TRBV11-3	TRBJ2-3	TRBD2	many	CASSLRSGALFLDTQYF	TGTGCCAGCAGCTTACGCAGCGGGGCCCTCTTCTTGGATACGCAGTATTTT
TRBV4-3	TRBJ1-5	.	many	CASNPIRDRANSNQPQHF	TGCGCCAGCAACCCGATCCGGGATAGGGCCAACAGCAATCAGCCCCAGCATTTT
TRBV20-1	TRBJ2-1	.	many	CSARRSAPTLYNEQFF	TGCAGTGCTAGGAGGTCAGCGCCTACTCTGTACAATGAGCAGTTCTTC
TRBV9	TRBJ2-1	TRBD2	many	CASSVGGRVHNEQFF	TGTGCCAGCAGCGTAGGCGGGAGGGTTCACAATGAGCAGTTCTTC
TRBV15	TRBJ2-1	TRBD2	.	CATSRDPGTSGSTYNEQFF	TGTGCCACCAGCAGAGACCCCGGGACTAGCGGGAGTACCTACAATGAGCAGTTCTTC
TRBV5-6	TRBJ2-1	.	many	CASSLSYNEQFF	TGTGCCAGCAGCTTGTCCTACAATGAGCAGTTCTTC
TRBV20-1	TRBJ1-1	.	.	CSAPQLNTEAFF	TGCAGTGCCCCGCAGTTGAACACTGAAGCTTTCTTT
TRBV20-1	TRBJ2-7	.	many	CSAVRGTLGEQYF	TGCAGTGCCGTACGGGGGACCTTGGGCGAGCAGTACTTC
TRBV20-1	TRBJ1-5	.	few	CSAKIDSYQPQNF	TGCAGTGCTAAGATAGACAGCTATCAGCCCCAGAATTTT
TRBV12-3/TRBV12-4	TRBJ2-2	TRBD2	many	CASKVGGTGTGELFF	TGTGCCAGCAAGGTCGGGGGGACGGGCACCGGGGAGCTGTTTTTT
TRBV6-5	TRBJ2-7	.	.	CASSYGQLSYEQYF	TGTGCCAGCAGTTACGGCCAGCTCTCCTACGAGCAGTACTTC
TRBV5-8	TRBJ1-5	.	many	CASSLFKNQPQHF	TGTGCCAGCAGCCTCTTTAAGAATCAGCCCCAGCATTTT
TRBV20-1	TRBJ1-5	.	few	CSARDSGGQHLNQPQNF	TGCAGTGCTAGAGATAGCGGAGGGCAGCATCTAAATCAGCCCCAGAATTTT
TRBV25-1	TRBJ1-5	.	many	CASSEPPGVKGNQPQHF	TGTGCCAGCAGTGAACCCCCAGGGGTTAAGGGCAATCAGCCCCAGCATTTT
TRBV25-1	TRBJ2-3	TRBD1	many	CASRPGTGRVTQYF	TGTGCCAGCCGTCCCGGGACAGGGAGAGTTACGCAGTATTTT
TRBV6-1	TRBJ1-5	TRBD1	few	CASSETGGSNQPQNF	TGTGCCAGCAGTGAAACAGGGGGTAGCAATCAGCCCCAGAATTTT
TRBV7-3	TRBJ2-5	.	many	CASSPGGTSETQYF	TGTGCCAGCAGCCCAGGGGGGACTTCAGAGACCCAGTACTTC